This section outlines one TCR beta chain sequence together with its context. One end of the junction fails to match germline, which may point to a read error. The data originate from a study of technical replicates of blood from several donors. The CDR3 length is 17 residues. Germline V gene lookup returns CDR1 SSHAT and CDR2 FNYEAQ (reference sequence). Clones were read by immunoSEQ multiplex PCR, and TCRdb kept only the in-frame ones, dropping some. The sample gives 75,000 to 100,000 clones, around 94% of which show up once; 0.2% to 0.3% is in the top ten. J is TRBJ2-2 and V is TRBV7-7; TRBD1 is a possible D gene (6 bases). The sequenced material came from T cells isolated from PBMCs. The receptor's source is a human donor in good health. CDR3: CASSLGTGTGDTGELFF. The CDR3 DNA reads TGTGCTAGCAGCTTAGGAACAGGGACCGGAGACACCGGGGAGCTGTTTTTT.